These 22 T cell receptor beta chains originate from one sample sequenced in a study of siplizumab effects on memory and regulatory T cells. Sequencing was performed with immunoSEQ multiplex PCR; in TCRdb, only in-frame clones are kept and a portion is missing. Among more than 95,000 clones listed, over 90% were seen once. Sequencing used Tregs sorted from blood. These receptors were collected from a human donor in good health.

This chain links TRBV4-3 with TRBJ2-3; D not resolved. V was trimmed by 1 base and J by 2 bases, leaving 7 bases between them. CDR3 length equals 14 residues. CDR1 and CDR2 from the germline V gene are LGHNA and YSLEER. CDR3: CASSQGVDTDTQYF. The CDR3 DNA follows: TGCGCCAGCAGCCAAGGGGTGGACACAGATACGCAGTATTTT.

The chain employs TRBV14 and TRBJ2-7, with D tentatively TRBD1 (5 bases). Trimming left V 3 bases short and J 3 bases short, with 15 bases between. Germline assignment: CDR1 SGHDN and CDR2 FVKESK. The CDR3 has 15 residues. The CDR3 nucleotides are TGTGCCAGCAGCCAGGCCGGCCAGGGCTACTACGAGCAGTACTTC. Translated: CASSQAGQGYYEQYF. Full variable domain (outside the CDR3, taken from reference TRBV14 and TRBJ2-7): EAGVTQFPSHSVIEKGQTVTLRCDPISGHDNLYWYRRVMGKEIKFLLHFVKESKQDESGMPNNRFLAERTGGTYSTLKVQPAELEDSGVYFCASSQAGQGYYEQYFGPGTRLTVT.

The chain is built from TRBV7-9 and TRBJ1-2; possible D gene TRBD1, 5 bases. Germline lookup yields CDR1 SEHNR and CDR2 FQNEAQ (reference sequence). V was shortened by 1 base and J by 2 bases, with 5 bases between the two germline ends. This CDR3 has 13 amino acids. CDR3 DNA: TGTGCCAGCAGCTTAGGACAGAACTATGGCTACACCTTC. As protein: CASSLGQNYGYTF.

CDR3: CASSFRSSGNTIYF. Here the CDR3 DNA reads TGTGCCAGCAGCTTTAGGTCCTCTGGAAACACCATATATTTT. V is TRBV7-2 and J is TRBJ1-3; D gene uncertain. The CDR3 is 14 residues long. From germline, CDR1 is SGHTA and CDR2 FQGNSA. V lost 3 bases to trimming and J lost 0 bases, with 6 bases between them.

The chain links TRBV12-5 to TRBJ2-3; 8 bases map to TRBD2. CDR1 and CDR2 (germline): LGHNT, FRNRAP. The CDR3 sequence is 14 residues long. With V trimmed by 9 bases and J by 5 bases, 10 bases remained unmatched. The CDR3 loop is CASGGGGPGDTQYF. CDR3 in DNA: TGTGCTAGCGGCGGCGGGGGGCCGGGAGATACGCAGTATTTT.

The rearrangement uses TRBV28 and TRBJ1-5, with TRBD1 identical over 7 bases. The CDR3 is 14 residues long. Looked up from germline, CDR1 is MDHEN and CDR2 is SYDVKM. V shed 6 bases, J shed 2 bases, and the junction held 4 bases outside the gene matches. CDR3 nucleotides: TGTGCCAGCAGGACAGGGCTAGGCAATCAGCCCCAGCATTTT. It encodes CASRTGLGNQPQHF. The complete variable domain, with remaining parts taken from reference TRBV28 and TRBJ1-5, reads DVKVTQSSRYLVKRTGEKVFLECVQDMDHENMFWYRQDPGLGLRLIYFSYDVKMKEKGDIPEGYSVSREKKERFSLILESASTNQTSMYLCASRTGLGNQPQHFGDGTRLSIL.

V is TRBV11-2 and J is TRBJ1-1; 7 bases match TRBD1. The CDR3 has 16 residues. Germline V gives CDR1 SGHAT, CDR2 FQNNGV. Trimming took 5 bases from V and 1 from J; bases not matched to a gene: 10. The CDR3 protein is CASSTYMGQSNTEAFF. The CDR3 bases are TGTGCCAGCAGCACCTACATGGGACAGTCGAACACTGAAGCTTTCTTT. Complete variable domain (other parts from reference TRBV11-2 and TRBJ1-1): EAGVAQSPRYKIIEKRQSVAFWCNPISGHATLYWYQQILGQGPKLLIQFQNNGVVDDSQLPKDRFSAERLKGVDSTLKIQPAKLEDSAVYLCASSTYMGQSNTEAFFGQGTRLTVV.

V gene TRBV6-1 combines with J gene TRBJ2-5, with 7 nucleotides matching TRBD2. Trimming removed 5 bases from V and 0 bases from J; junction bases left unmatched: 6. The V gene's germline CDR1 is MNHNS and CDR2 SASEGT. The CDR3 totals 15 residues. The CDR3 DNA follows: TGTGCCAGCAGTTCGGGACTAACGTACCAAGAGACCCAGTACTTC. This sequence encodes CASSSGLTYQETQYF.

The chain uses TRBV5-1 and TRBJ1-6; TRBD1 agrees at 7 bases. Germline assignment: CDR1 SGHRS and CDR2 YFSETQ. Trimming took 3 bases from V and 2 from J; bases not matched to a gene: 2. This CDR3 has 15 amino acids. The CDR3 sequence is CASSSGQPYNSPLHF. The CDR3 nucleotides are TGCGCCAGCAGCTCGGGACAGCCCTATAATTCACCCCTCCACTTT. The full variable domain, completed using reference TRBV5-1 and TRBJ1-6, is KAGVTQTPRYLIKTRGQQVTLSCSPISGHRSVSWYQQTPGQGLQFLFEYFSETQRNKGNFPGRFSGRQFSNSRSEMNVSTLELGDSALYLCASSSGQPYNSPLHFGNGTRLTVT.

CDR3 bases: TGTGCCACCAACAGGGGCTCTAATTCACCCCTCCACTTT. Its protein is CATNRGSNSPLHF. The chain couples TRBV10-3 to TRBJ1-6; 7 nucleotides match TRBD1. Per germline, CDR1 ENHRY and CDR2 SYGVKD. This CDR3 has 13 amino acids. The trim removed 10 bases at V and 6 bases at J, leaving 6 bases unmatched.

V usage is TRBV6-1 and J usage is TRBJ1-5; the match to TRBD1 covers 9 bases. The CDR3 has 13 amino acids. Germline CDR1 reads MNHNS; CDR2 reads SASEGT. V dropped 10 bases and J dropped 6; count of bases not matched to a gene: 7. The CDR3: CATRTGVGQPQHF. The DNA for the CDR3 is TGTGCCACGCGGACAGGGGTAGGTCAGCCCCAGCATTTT.

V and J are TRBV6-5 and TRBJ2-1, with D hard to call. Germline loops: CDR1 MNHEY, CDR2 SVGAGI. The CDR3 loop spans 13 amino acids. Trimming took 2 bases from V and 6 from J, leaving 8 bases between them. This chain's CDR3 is CASSYRDRNEQFF. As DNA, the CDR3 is TGTGCCAGCAGTTACAGGGATCGCAATGAGCAGTTCTTC.

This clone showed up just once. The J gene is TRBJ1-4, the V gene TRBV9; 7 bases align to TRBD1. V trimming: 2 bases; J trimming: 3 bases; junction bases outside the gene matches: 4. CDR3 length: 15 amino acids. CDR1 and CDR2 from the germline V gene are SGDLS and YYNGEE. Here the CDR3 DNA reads TGTGCCAGCAGCGTTCAACAGGGGTCTAATGAAAAACTGTTTTTT. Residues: CASSVQQGSNEKLFF. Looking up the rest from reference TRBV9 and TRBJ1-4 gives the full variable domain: DSGVTQTPKHLITATGQRVTLRCSPRSGDLSVYWYQQSLDQGLQFLIQYYNGEERAKGNILERFSAQQFPDLHSELNLSSLELGDSALYFCASSVQQGSNEKLFFGSGTQLSVL.

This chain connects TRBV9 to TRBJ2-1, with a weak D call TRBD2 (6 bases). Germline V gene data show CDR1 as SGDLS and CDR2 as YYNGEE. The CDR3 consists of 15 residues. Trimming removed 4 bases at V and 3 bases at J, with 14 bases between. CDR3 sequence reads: CASSQTWRGYNEQFF. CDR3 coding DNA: TGTGCCAGCAGCCAAACCTGGCGGGGCTACAATGAGCAGTTCTTC.

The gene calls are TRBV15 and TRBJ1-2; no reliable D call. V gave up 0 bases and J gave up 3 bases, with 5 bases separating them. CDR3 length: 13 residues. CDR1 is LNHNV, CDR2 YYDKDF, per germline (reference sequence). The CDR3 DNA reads TGTGCCACCAGCAGAGATCGGTACTATGGCTACACCTTC. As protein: CATSRDRYYGYTF.

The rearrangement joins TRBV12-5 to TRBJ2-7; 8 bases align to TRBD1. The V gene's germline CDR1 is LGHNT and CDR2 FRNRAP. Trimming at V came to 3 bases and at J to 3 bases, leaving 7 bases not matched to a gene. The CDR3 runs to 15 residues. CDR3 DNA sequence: TGTGCTAGTGGTTTCTTATCCAGGGGGCTCTACGAGCAGTACTTC. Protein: CASGFLSRGLYEQYF.

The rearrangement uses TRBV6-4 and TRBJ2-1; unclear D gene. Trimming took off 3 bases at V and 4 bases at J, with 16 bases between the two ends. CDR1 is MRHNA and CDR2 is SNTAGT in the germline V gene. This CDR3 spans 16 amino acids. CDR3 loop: CASSEFGVTLYNEQFF. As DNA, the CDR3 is TGTGCCAGCAGTGAGTTTGGGGTAACGTTATACAATGAGCAGTTCTTC.

DNA for the CDR3: TGTGCCAGTACCACCACAGGGGGAAGTCAGCCCCAGCATTTT. It codes for CASTTTGGSQPQHF. The chain recombines TRBV19 with TRBJ1-5, with 8 bases that match TRBD1. The CDR3 totals 14 residues. V shed 7 bases, J shed 6 bases, and the junction held 8 bases outside the gene matches. Germline V gives CDR1 LNHDA, CDR2 SQIVND (reference sequence).

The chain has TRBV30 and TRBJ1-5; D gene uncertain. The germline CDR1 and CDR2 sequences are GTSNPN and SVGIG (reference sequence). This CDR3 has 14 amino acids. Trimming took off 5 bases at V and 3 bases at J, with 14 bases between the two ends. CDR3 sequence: CAWVLKGVNQPQHF. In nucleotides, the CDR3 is TGTGCCTGGGTTCTCAAGGGAGTCAATCAGCCCCAGCATTTT.

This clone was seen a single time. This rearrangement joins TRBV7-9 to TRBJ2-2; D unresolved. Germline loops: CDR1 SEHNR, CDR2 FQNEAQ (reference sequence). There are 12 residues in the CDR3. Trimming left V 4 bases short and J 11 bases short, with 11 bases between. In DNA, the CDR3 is TGTGCCAGCAGCTACCTTAGTAGTGAGCTGTTTTTT. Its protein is CASSYLSSELFF.

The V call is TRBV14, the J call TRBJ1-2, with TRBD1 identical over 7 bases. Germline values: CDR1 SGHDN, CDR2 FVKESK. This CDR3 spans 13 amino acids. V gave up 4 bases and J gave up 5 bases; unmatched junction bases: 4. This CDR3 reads CASSPTGEYGYTF. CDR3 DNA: TGTGCCAGCAGCCCAACAGGGGAATATGGCTACACCTTC.

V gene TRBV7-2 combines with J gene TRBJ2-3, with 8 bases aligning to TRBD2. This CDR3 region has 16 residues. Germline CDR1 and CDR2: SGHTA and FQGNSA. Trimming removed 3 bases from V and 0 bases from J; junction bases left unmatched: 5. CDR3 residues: CASSFGLATSTDTQYF. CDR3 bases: TGTGCCAGCAGCTTCGGACTAGCCACTAGCACAGATACGCAGTATTTT.